These T cell receptor beta chains were read from a single sample in a study of T cell responses to AZD1222 COVID-19 vaccine. Here immunoSEQ multiplex PCR was the method, and the copy in TCRdb shows in-frame clones only, minus some. This sample has some 150,000 clones, with 90% found just once. The specimen comprised peripheral blood, sampled on day 0 of AZD1222 vaccination. These receptors were obtained from an adult in good health. The CDR3 runs from the conserved cysteine through the conserved F or W. Each record gives: CDR3 length, J gene, clone size, D gene, V gene, CDR3 DNA, CDR3 protein. A D gene is named only where the DNA matches it firmly. For some rows the clone size is stated as once, few or many, or as a class when expanded; others skip it.

cdr3_length: 12; j_call: TRBJ1-3; clone_size: -; d_call: -; v_call: TRBV10-3; cdr3_nt: TGTGCCATCACCGGGGCCTCGGACACCATATATTTT; cdr3_aa: CAITGASDTIYF
cdr3_length: 12; j_call: TRBJ1-4; clone_size: -; d_call: -; v_call: TRBV29-1; cdr3_nt: TGCAGCGTCAGTGATGGAGATGAAAAACTGTTTTTT; cdr3_aa: CSVSDGDEKLFF
cdr3_length: 11; j_call: TRBJ2-7; clone_size: -; d_call: TRBD1; v_call: TRBV30; cdr3_nt: TGTGCCTGGAGTGCAGGGGGCGAGCAGTACTTC; cdr3_aa: CAWSAGGEQYF
cdr3_length: 12; j_call: TRBJ2-2; clone_size: -; d_call: -; v_call: TRBV10-3; cdr3_nt: TGTGCCATCAGTGAGGGGGACGGGGAGCTGTTTTTT; cdr3_aa: CAISEGDGELFF
cdr3_length: 15; j_call: TRBJ1-1; clone_size: -; d_call: -; v_call: TRBV4-1; cdr3_nt: TGCGCCAGCAGCCAAGATCGGGCCCTCGGGTCCGAAGCTTTCTTT; cdr3_aa: CASSQDRALGSEAFF
cdr3_length: 14; j_call: TRBJ1-1; clone_size: -; d_call: -; v_call: TRBV28; cdr3_nt: TGTGCCAGCACCCCCCACCCCAAGGGCACTGAAGCTTTCTTT; cdr3_aa: CASTPHPKGTEAFF
cdr3_length: 12; j_call: TRBJ1-2; clone_size: -; d_call: -; v_call: TRBV24-1; cdr3_nt: TGTGCCACCAGTGCAGACTCTTATGGCTACACCTTC; cdr3_aa: CATSADSYGYTF
cdr3_length: 13; j_call: TRBJ2-3; clone_size: -; d_call: -; v_call: TRBV6-4; cdr3_nt: TGTGCCAGCAGTGGAACGGACACAGATACGCAGTATTTT; cdr3_aa: CASSGTDTDTQYF
cdr3_length: 18; j_call: TRBJ2-1; clone_size: -; d_call: -; v_call: TRBV4-2; cdr3_nt: TGTGCCAGCAGCCAAGAAGGGGATAGCGGCCTTTCCTACAATGAGCAGTTCTTC; cdr3_aa: CASSQEGDSGLSYNEQFF
cdr3_length: 15; j_call: TRBJ2-7; clone_size: -; d_call: -; v_call: TRBV7-9; cdr3_nt: TGTGCCAGCAGCTTATACCGGGACAAATCCTACGAGCAGTACTTC; cdr3_aa: CASSLYRDKSYEQYF
cdr3_length: 14; j_call: TRBJ2-6; clone_size: -; d_call: -; v_call: TRBV5-1; cdr3_nt: TGCGCCAGCAGCTTGGCCGCTGGGGCCAACGTCCTGACTTTC; cdr3_aa: CASSLAAGANVLTF
cdr3_length: 17; j_call: TRBJ1-5; clone_size: once; d_call: -; v_call: TRBV4-1; cdr3_nt: TGCGCCAGCAGCCCACGCGGGGCCCAAGGGGGCAATCAGCCCCAGCATTTT; cdr3_aa: CASSPRGAQGGNQPQHF
cdr3_length: 14; j_call: TRBJ1-1; clone_size: -; d_call: -; v_call: TRBV3-1/TRBV3-2; cdr3_nt: TGTGCCAGCAGCCATTGGGGAGGGAACACTGAAGCTTTCTTT; cdr3_aa: CASSHWGGNTEAFF
cdr3_length: 15; j_call: TRBJ2-6; clone_size: -; d_call: -; v_call: TRBV4-1; cdr3_nt: TGCGCCAGCAGCCAAGAGGGGGCTGGGGCCAACGTCCTGACTTTC; cdr3_aa: CASSQEGAGANVLTF
cdr3_length: 15; j_call: TRBJ2-1; clone_size: -; d_call: TRBD1; v_call: TRBV6-5; cdr3_nt: TGTGCCAGCACCGGCCGGGACAGGGGGGCCAATGAGCAGTTCTTC; cdr3_aa: CASTGRDRGANEQFF
cdr3_length: 13; j_call: TRBJ1-1; clone_size: -; d_call: -; v_call: TRBV5-1; cdr3_nt: TGCGCCAGCAGCCTGGGGGTAGGGACTGAAGCTTTCTTT; cdr3_aa: CASSLGVGTEAFF
cdr3_length: 16; j_call: TRBJ1-5; clone_size: -; d_call: -; v_call: TRBV28; cdr3_nt: TGTGCCAGCAGTTTAGACAGCGCCGGGCGCAATCAGCCCCAGCATTTT; cdr3_aa: CASSLDSAGRNQPQHF
cdr3_length: 14; j_call: TRBJ1-4; clone_size: -; d_call: -; v_call: TRBV7-9; cdr3_nt: TGTGCCAGCAGCTTAGGGTCAACTAATGAAAAACTGTTTTTT; cdr3_aa: CASSLGSTNEKLFF
cdr3_length: 18; j_call: TRBJ1-4; clone_size: once; d_call: -; v_call: TRBV5-1; cdr3_nt: TGCGCCAGCAGCAAGACCCCCTTAGAAGTAGAAGAGAATGAAAAACTGTTTTTT; cdr3_aa: CASSKTPLEVEENEKLFF
cdr3_length: 14; j_call: TRBJ1-2; clone_size: once; d_call: TRBD1; v_call: TRBV19; cdr3_nt: TGTGCCAGTAACAGAGGACAGGGCGACTATGGCTACACCTTC; cdr3_aa: CASNRGQGDYGYTF
cdr3_length: 16; j_call: TRBJ2-3; clone_size: -; d_call: -; v_call: TRBV4-1; cdr3_nt: TGCGCCAGCAGCCATCTCCCGGGCCCGCCGGCAGATACGCAGTATTTT; cdr3_aa: CASSHLPGPPADTQYF
cdr3_length: 16; j_call: TRBJ2-5; clone_size: -; d_call: TRBD2; v_call: TRBV7-2; cdr3_nt: TGTGCCAGCAGCGCTGCAATAGCGGGGGGTCAGGAGACCCAGTACTTC; cdr3_aa: CASSAAIAGGQETQYF
cdr3_length: 15; j_call: TRBJ1-5; clone_size: -; d_call: -; v_call: TRBV19; cdr3_nt: TGTGCCAGTATAAATCGGGGCGTGATGGGACAGCCCCAGCATTTT; cdr3_aa: CASINRGVMGQPQHF
cdr3_length: 13; j_call: TRBJ1-2; clone_size: few; d_call: -; v_call: TRBV12-3/TRBV12-4; cdr3_nt: TGTGCCAGCAGCCGGGACGGCTACTATGGCTACACCTTC; cdr3_aa: CASSRDGYYGYTF
cdr3_length: 16; j_call: TRBJ1-6; clone_size: -; d_call: TRBD1; v_call: TRBV9; cdr3_nt: TGTGCCAGCAGCGACCTCCGGGACAGGGGTCTTTCACCCCTCCACTTT; cdr3_aa: CASSDLRDRGLSPLHF
cdr3_length: 13; j_call: TRBJ1-2; clone_size: -; d_call: -; v_call: TRBV27; cdr3_nt: TGTGCCAGCAGGGAAGGAGTTTATGGTGGCTACACCTTC; cdr3_aa: CASREGVYGGYTF
cdr3_length: 14; j_call: TRBJ1-2; clone_size: -; d_call: -; v_call: TRBV7-9; cdr3_nt: TGTGCCAGCAGCCCTCCCCGGGGGAGTGGTGGCTACACCTTC; cdr3_aa: CASSPPRGSGGYTF
cdr3_length: 15; j_call: TRBJ2-2; clone_size: -; d_call: -; v_call: TRBV30; cdr3_nt: TGTGCCTGGAAAAAAGGATCAGGGGGGACCGGGGAGCTGTTTTTT; cdr3_aa: CAWKKGSGGTGELFF
cdr3_length: 14; j_call: TRBJ2-7; clone_size: -; d_call: TRBD1; v_call: TRBV2; cdr3_nt: TGTGCCAGGACAGATCCCGGGACAGCCTACGAGCAGTACTTC; cdr3_aa: CARTDPGTAYEQYF
cdr3_length: 13; j_call: TRBJ1-5; clone_size: -; d_call: -; v_call: TRBV6-4; cdr3_nt: TGTGCCAGCAGTGACTCCCCATTTCAGCCCCAGCATTTT; cdr3_aa: CASSDSPFQPQHF
cdr3_length: 17; j_call: TRBJ2-3; clone_size: -; d_call: TRBD2; v_call: TRBV5-4; cdr3_nt: TGTGCCAGCAGCTTGGCCCCGAGCGGGGGGGCCACAGATACGCAGTATTTT; cdr3_aa: CASSLAPSGGATDTQYF
cdr3_length: 16; j_call: TRBJ1-5; clone_size: -; d_call: TRBD1; v_call: TRBV2; cdr3_nt: TGTGCCAGCAGTGCCCGGACAGGGGGAGCGGGTCAGCCCCAGCATTTT; cdr3_aa: CASSARTGGAGQPQHF
cdr3_length: 14; j_call: TRBJ1-2; clone_size: -; d_call: -; v_call: TRBV7-9; cdr3_nt: TGTGCCAGCAGCTTTGAGTTACCCACCTATGGCTACACCTTC; cdr3_aa: CASSFELPTYGYTF
cdr3_length: 17; j_call: TRBJ2-3; clone_size: -; d_call: TRBD1; v_call: TRBV11-2; cdr3_nt: TGTGCCAGCAGCCCCCGGTCCGTAAGGGGGCATGAAGATACGCAGTATTTT; cdr3_aa: CASSPRSVRGHEDTQYF
cdr3_length: 16; j_call: TRBJ1-1; clone_size: -; d_call: -; v_call: TRBV5-6; cdr3_nt: TGTGCCAGCAGCTTGGGGTTCGGACAGAGGGGCACTGAAGCTTTCTTT; cdr3_aa: CASSLGFGQRGTEAFF
cdr3_length: 12; j_call: TRBJ2-3; clone_size: -; d_call: TRBD2; v_call: TRBV10-3; cdr3_nt: TGTGCCACCCTATCGACTAGCGATACGCAGTATTTT; cdr3_aa: CATLSTSDTQYF
cdr3_length: 14; j_call: TRBJ2-3; clone_size: -; d_call: -; v_call: TRBV27; cdr3_nt: TGTGCCAGCTCGGTATGGGGTAGAACAGATACGCAGTATTTT; cdr3_aa: CASSVWGRTDTQYF
cdr3_length: 14; j_call: TRBJ1-5; clone_size: -; d_call: -; v_call: TRBV5-1; cdr3_nt: TGCGCCAGCAGCTTAGGGGGAAGCAATCAGCCCCAGCATTTT; cdr3_aa: CASSLGGSNQPQHF
cdr3_length: 15; j_call: TRBJ2-7; clone_size: -; d_call: -; v_call: TRBV7-9; cdr3_nt: TGTGCCAGCAGCGCCACTGGACTGCCAGATTACGAGCAGTACTTC; cdr3_aa: CASSATGLPDYEQYF
cdr3_length: 18; j_call: TRBJ2-3; clone_size: once; d_call: -; v_call: TRBV4-1; cdr3_nt: TGCGCCAGCAGCCAAGATTCGCCCGGACAGAGACTCACAGATACGCAGTATTTT; cdr3_aa: CASSQDSPGQRLTDTQYF
cdr3_length: 15; j_call: TRBJ1-5; clone_size: -; d_call: -; v_call: TRBV19; cdr3_nt: TGTGCCACTTCAGGGACCGAGCGTCAATCAGGGCCCCAGCATTTT; cdr3_aa: CATSGTERQSGPQHF
cdr3_length: 13; j_call: TRBJ2-5; clone_size: -; d_call: -; v_call: TRBV5-1; cdr3_nt: TGCGCCAGCAGCTTGCTACAGCGGGAGACCCAGTACTTC; cdr3_aa: CASSLLQRETQYF
cdr3_length: 18; j_call: TRBJ1-3; clone_size: -; d_call: -; v_call: TRBV11-2; cdr3_nt: TGTGCCAGCAGGAACTCAAATTGGGACGGGAACTCTGGAAACACCATATATTTT; cdr3_aa: CASRNSNWDGNSGNTIYF
cdr3_length: 14; j_call: TRBJ1-2; clone_size: -; d_call: -; v_call: TRBV6-1; cdr3_nt: TGTGCCAGCAGTGAATCACAGGGCCCTTATGGCTACACCTTC; cdr3_aa: CASSESQGPYGYTF
cdr3_length: 16; j_call: TRBJ2-3; clone_size: -; d_call: -; v_call: TRBV5-1; cdr3_nt: TGCGCCAGCAGCGGCCCTAAACAGGGATTCACAGATACGCAGTATTTT; cdr3_aa: CASSGPKQGFTDTQYF
cdr3_length: 14; j_call: TRBJ1-1; clone_size: -; d_call: TRBD1; v_call: TRBV7-2; cdr3_nt: TGTGCCAGCAGCCCACAGGCTCCGACAGGGGCGGCTTTCTTT; cdr3_aa: CASSPQAPTGAAFF
cdr3_length: 17; j_call: TRBJ1-5; clone_size: once; d_call: TRBD1; v_call: TRBV7-9; cdr3_nt: TGTGCCAGCAGCTCCTATGATCGGGACAGGGTGAATCAGCCCCAGCATTTT; cdr3_aa: CASSSYDRDRVNQPQHF
cdr3_length: 14; j_call: TRBJ1-3; clone_size: once; d_call: -; v_call: TRBV7-2; cdr3_nt: TGTGCCAGCAGCTTAAGAGGGAGGGAGGACACCATATATTTT; cdr3_aa: CASSLRGREDTIYF
cdr3_length: 15; j_call: TRBJ2-3; clone_size: -; d_call: -; v_call: TRBV19; cdr3_nt: TGTGCCAGTAGAGGGACGGCTAGCGGCACAGATACGCAGTATTTT; cdr3_aa: CASRGTASGTDTQYF
cdr3_length: 15; j_call: TRBJ2-3; clone_size: -; d_call: -; v_call: TRBV18; cdr3_nt: TGTGCCAGCTCACCTGGTCCAGCGAGCACAGATACGCAGTATTTT; cdr3_aa: CASSPGPASTDTQYF
cdr3_length: 14; j_call: TRBJ2-5; clone_size: -; d_call: TRBD1; v_call: TRBV5-4; cdr3_nt: TGTGCCAGCAGCTGGGACAGCCCCCAAGAGACCCAGTACTTC; cdr3_aa: CASSWDSPQETQYF
cdr3_length: 16; j_call: TRBJ1-5; clone_size: -; d_call: -; v_call: TRBV10-1; cdr3_nt: TGCGCCAGCAGGTTGAAGGGGGGGGCGGCAAATCAGCCCCAGCATTTT; cdr3_aa: CASRLKGGAANQPQHF
cdr3_length: 12; j_call: TRBJ2-5; clone_size: once; d_call: -; v_call: TRBV3-1/TRBV3-2; cdr3_nt: TGTGCCAGCAGACCCGGTAGGGAGACCCAGTACTTC; cdr3_aa: CASRPGRETQYF
cdr3_length: 13; j_call: TRBJ1-4; clone_size: -; d_call: -; v_call: TRBV5-1; cdr3_nt: TGCGCCAGCAGCGAGGGATCTAATGAAAAACTGTTTTTT; cdr3_aa: CASSEGSNEKLFF
cdr3_length: 13; j_call: TRBJ1-1; clone_size: -; d_call: TRBD1; v_call: TRBV6-4; cdr3_nt: TGTGCCAGCAGCGCTACAGGGGGCGTTGAAGCTTTCTTT; cdr3_aa: CASSATGGVEAFF